These 8 T cell receptor beta chains were all obtained from the same sample, sequenced in a study of cytotoxic CD8 clonotypes in ibrutinib-treated CLL. Repertoires were generated with immunoSEQ multiplex PCR, while TCRdb's copy carries only in-frame clones and drops some. Among more than 200,000 clones listed, roughly 74% were seen once. Sample: PBMCs, taken after 24 months of ibrutinib treatment. All receptors derive from a human donor with chronic lymphocytic leukemia.

This chain links TRBV11-3 with TRBJ2-5; 10 positions agree with TRBD1. The CDR3 has 17 residues. Per the germline V gene, CDR1 is SGHNT and CDR2 is YENEEA. V shed 5 bases and J 1 base; nucleotides not matched to a gene: 10. The CDR3 DNA reads as TGTGCCAGCAGCAAAGGGACAGGGGTGGCCAGCCAAGAGACCCAGTACTTC. The encoded protein is CASSKGTGVASQETQYF.

In DNA, the CDR3 is TGTGCCAGCTCACCCCTTCGTGACAGAGCAAATCAGCCCCAGCATTTT. It encodes CASSPLRDRANQPQHF. V gene TRBV18 combines with J gene TRBJ1-5, with a tentative D call TRBD1 (5 bases). Trimming cost V 3 bases and J 4 bases, with 16 bases left between them. Germline lookup yields CDR1 KGHSH and CDR2 LQKENI. The CDR3 runs 16 residues.

The chain carries TRBV9 and TRBJ2-5; TRBD2 might be the D (5 bases). CDR1 and CDR2 from the germline V gene are SGDLS and YYNGEE. V shed 0 bases and J shed 5 bases, with 20 bases lying between them. The CDR3 runs 17 residues. The CDR3 reads CASSVASTGSRGETQYF. DNA of the CDR3: TGTGCCAGCAGCGTAGCTTCGACCGGGTCAAGAGGGGAGACCCAGTACTTC.

The rearrangement uses TRBV10-3 and TRBJ2-1, with unresolved D. CDR1 is ENHRY and CDR2 is SYGVKD in the germline V gene. The CDR3 extends over 12 amino acids. The V end was cut by 4 bases, the J end by 4 bases, with 5 bases between. This CDR3 reads CAISGVYNEQFF. The DNA of the CDR3 is TGTGCCATCAGTGGGGTGTACAATGAGCAGTTCTTC.

The V gene is TRBV27, the J gene TRBJ2-7; D is unclear. The CDR3 loop spans 13 amino acids. Trimming stripped 5 bases from V and 3 bases from J, with 11 bases between. Germline V lookup: CDR1 MNHEY, CDR2 SMNVEV (reference sequence). CDR3 sequence reads: CASSDLRHYEQYF. CDR3 nucleotides: TGTGCCAGCAGTGATCTCCGGCACTACGAGCAGTACTTC.

The chain carries TRBV27 and TRBJ2-1, with a possible D match to TRBD1 (6 bases). Trimming removed 6 bases from V and 5 bases from J, with 17 bases in between. The germline V gene has CDR1 MNHEY and CDR2 SMNVEV (reference sequence). The CDR3 is made up of 15 amino acids. CDR3 sequence (DNA): TGTGCCAGCAGCCTGGGCAGGGGTAACCACAATGAGCAGTTCTTC. It specifies CASSLGRGNHNEQFF.

The chain combines TRBV5-1 with TRBJ2-7; TRBD1 matches at 8 bases. The germline V gene encodes CDR1 SGHRS and CDR2 YFSETQ. J gave up 1 base and V 1 base, and 7 bases lay outside the gene matches. The CDR3 consists of 16 residues. The CDR3 coding sequence is TGCGCCAGCAGCTTGACCCCAGGGGGCCAATCCTACGAGCAGTACTTC. It codes for CASSLTPGGQSYEQYF. Variable domain in full (rest from reference TRBV5-1 and TRBJ2-7): KAGVTQTPRYLIKTRGQQVTLSCSPISGHRSVSWYQQTPGQGLQFLFEYFSETQRNKGNFPGRFSGRQFSNSRSEMNVSTLELGDSALYLCASSLTPGGQSYEQYFGPGTRLTVT.

V usage is TRBV29-1 and J usage is TRBJ2-7; 8 nucleotides line up with TRBD2. The germline V gene has CDR1 SQVTM and CDR2 ANQGSEA. V dropped 1 base and J dropped 0; count of bases not matched to a gene: 5. CDR3 length: 15 amino acids. CDR3 bases: TGCAGCGTTGAAGGTCAGCGGGAGACCTCCTACGAGCAGTACTTC. It yields the protein CSVEGQRETSYEQYF.